This T cell receptor beta chain was obtained from a study of blood T cells in healthy people across ages. Study outcomes and limitations: Higher diversity and more naive CD4+ cells were features of long-lived donors, compared to aged donors. Unsorted PBMCs prevented conclusive naive versus antigen-experienced comparison.

Concerning this clonotype itself: Its cognate antigen is unknown.

A sample-barcoded 5' primer and a J-beta primer mix were used in a second PCR of about 7 to 12 cycles. Each CDR3 protein gets one entry after TCRdb re-called the 5' RACE reads with MiXCR. Counted here are 1.5 million to 2 million distinct CDR3 sequences, about 32% occurring once; the ten biggest clones make up around 10%. Trimming took 6 bases from V and 9 from J; bases not matched to a gene: 14. This CDR3 contains 15 residues. Germline values: CDR1 SGHAT, CDR2 FQNNGV. The specimen was blood. The receptor was derived from a woman aged 30 to 39 in good health. The chain has TRBV11-2 and TRBJ2-5, with 9 nucleotides matching TRBD1. The CDR3 is CASSPGTGSLEAQYF. The CDR3 bases are TGTGCCAGCAGTCCCGGGACAGGGTCTTTGGAGGCCCAGTACTTC. The full variable domain, rest sourced from reference TRBV11-2 and TRBJ2-5, is EAGVAQSPRYKIIEKRQSVAFWCNPISGHATLYWYQQILGQGPKLLIQFQNNGVVDDSQLPKDRFSAERLKGVDSTLKIQPAKLEDSAVYLCASSPGTGSLEAQYFGPGTRLLVL.